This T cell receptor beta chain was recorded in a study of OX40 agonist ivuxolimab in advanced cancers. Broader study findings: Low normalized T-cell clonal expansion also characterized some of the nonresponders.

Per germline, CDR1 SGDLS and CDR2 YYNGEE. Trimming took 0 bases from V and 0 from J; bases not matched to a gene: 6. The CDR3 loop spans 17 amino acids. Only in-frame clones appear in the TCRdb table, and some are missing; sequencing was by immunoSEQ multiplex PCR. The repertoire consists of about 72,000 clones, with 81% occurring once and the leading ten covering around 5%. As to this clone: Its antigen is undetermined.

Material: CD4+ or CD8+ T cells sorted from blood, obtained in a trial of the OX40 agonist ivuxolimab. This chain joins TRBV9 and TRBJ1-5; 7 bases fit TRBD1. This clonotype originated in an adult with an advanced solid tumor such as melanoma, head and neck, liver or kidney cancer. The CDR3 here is CASSVGDSSYSNQPQHF. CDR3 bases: TGTGCCAGCAGCGTAGGGGACAGCTCGTATAGCAATCAGCCCCAGCATTTT.